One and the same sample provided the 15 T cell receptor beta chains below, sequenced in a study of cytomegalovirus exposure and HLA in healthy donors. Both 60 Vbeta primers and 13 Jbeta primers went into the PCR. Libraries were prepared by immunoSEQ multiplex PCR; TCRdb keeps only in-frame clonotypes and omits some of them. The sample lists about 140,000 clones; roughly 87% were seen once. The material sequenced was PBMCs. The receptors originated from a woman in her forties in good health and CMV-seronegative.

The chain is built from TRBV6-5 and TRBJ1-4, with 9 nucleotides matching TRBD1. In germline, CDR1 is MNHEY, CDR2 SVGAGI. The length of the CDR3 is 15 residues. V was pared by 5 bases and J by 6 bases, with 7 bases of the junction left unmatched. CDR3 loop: CASSRSGTGYEKLFF. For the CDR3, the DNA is TGTGCCAGCAGTAGATCCGGGACAGGGTATGAAAAACTGTTTTTT.

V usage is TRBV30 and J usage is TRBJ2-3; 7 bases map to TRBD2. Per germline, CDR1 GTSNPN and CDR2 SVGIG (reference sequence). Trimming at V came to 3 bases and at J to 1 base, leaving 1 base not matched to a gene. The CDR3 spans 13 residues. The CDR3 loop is CAWRGRGTDTQYF. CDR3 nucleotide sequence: TGTGCCTGGAGGGGGAGGGGCACAGATACGCAGTATTTT.

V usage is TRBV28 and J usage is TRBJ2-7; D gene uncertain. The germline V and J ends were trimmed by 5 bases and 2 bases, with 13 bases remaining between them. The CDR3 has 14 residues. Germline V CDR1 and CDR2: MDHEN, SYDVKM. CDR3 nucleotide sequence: TGTGCCAGCAGTCCGCTACCCGGTGCCTACGAGCAGTACTTC. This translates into CASSPLPGAYEQYF.

The CDR3 loop is CASSFGGTVHGNTIYF. The CDR3 nucleotides read TGTGCCAGCAGCTTTGGGGGCACAGTGCATGGAAACACCATATATTTT. The V call is TRBV7-9, the J call TRBJ1-3; D may be TRBD1 (6 bases). CDR1 is SEHNR and CDR2 is FQNEAQ in the germline V gene (reference sequence). V lost 3 bases to trimming and J lost 3 bases, with 15 bases between them. The CDR3 is 16 amino acids.

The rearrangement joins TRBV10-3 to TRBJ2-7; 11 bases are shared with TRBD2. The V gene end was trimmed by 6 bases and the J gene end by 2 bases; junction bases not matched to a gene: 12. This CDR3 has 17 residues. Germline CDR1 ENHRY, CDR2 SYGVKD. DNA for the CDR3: TGTGCCATCAGAGGGGGTAGCGGGAGGGACACACCCTACGAGCAGTACTTC. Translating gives CAIRGGSGRDTPYEQYF.

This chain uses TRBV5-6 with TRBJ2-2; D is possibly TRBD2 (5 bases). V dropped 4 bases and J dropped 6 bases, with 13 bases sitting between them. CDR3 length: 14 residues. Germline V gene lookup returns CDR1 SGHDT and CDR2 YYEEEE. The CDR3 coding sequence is TGTGCCAGCAGCCCAGGACTGCGCCCCGGGGAGCTGTTTTTT. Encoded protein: CASSPGLRPGELFF.

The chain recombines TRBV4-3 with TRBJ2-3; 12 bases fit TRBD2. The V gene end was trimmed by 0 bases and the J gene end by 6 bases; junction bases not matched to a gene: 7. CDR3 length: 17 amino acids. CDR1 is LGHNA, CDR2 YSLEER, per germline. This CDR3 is CASSQDRPSGRADTQYF. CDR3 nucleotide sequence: TGCGCCAGCAGCCAAGATAGACCTAGCGGGAGGGCCGATACGCAGTATTTT.

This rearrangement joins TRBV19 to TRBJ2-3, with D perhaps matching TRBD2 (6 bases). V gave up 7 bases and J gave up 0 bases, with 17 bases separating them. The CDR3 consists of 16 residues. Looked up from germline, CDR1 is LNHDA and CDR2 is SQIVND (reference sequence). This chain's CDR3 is CASNTDGGASTDTQYF. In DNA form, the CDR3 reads TGTGCCAGTAATACCGATGGCGGGGCTAGCACAGATACGCAGTATTTT.

CDR3 bases: TGTGCCAGCAAGGAGACTAGCTCTGAGACCCAGTACTTC. As protein: CASKETSSETQYF. The chain is built from TRBV2 and TRBJ2-5; TRBD2 agrees at 7 bases. V trimming: 7 bases; J trimming: 5 bases; junction bases outside the gene matches: 7. CDR1 and CDR2 from the germline V gene are SNHLY and FYNNEI. This CDR3 is built from 13 residues.

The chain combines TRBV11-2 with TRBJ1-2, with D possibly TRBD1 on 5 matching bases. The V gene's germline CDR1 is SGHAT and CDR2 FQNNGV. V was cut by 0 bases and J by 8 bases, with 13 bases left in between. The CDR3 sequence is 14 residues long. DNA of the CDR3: TGTGCCAGCAGCTTAGATTATCAGGGAGGGGGCTACACCTTC. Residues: CASSLDYQGGGYTF.

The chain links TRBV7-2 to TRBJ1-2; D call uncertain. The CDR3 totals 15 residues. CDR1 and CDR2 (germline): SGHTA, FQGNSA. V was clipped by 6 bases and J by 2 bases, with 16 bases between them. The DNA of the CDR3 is TGTGCCAGCAGTAGGTACAGAGAACCCAACTATGGCTACACCTTC. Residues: CASSRYREPNYGYTF.

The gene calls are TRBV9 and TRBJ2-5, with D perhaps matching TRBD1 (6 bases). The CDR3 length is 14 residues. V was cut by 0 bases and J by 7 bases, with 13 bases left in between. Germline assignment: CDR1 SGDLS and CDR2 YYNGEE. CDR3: CASSVDGRGVTQYF. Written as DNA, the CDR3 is TGTGCCAGCAGCGTAGACGGCAGGGGAGTGACCCAGTACTTC.

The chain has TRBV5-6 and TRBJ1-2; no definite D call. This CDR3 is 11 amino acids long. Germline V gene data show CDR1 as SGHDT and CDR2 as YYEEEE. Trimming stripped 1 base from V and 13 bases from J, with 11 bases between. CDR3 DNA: TGTGCCAGCAGCTTGTACGGGGTCCCCACCTTC. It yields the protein CASSLYGVPTF.

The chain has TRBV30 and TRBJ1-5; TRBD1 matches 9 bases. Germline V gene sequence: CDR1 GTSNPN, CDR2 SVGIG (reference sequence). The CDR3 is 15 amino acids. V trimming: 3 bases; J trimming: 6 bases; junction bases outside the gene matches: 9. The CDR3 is CAWRITGGEGQPQHF. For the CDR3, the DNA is TGTGCCTGGAGAATTACAGGGGGCGAAGGTCAGCCCCAGCATTTT.

CDR3 region: CASSLPAGGRQYF. The CDR3 nucleotides are TGTGCCAGCAGCTTACCAGCGGGAGGGAGGCAGTACTTC. The V and J genes are TRBV11-2 and TRBJ2-7, with TRBD2 matching over 10 bases. This CDR3 region has 13 residues. The ends lost 2 bases at V and 9 bases at J; junction bases unmatched: 4. Germline V gene sequence: CDR1 SGHAT, CDR2 FQNNGV.